What follows describes a single T cell receptor (beta chain). Trimming took off 5 bases at V and 7 bases at J, with 26 bases between the two ends. Per germline, CDR1 MNHEY and CDR2 SMNVEV (reference sequence). CDR3 size: 17 residues. Authors' processing steps: Researchers report that nucleated cell counts were estimated from reference gene primer amplification. Method: immunoSEQ multiplex PCR; TCRdb's copy keeps in-frame clones and lacks some. The V and J calls and clone size come from that table; D and trimming were worked out from the DNA. The sample contains about 190,000 clones, around nine tenths of which appear only once. This entry comes from a study of blood T cell repertoires in COVID-19. Background on the study: Acute and convalescent COVID-19 specimens originated in the United States, Italy and Spain.

The sample was peripheral blood. This receptor was taken from a woman aged 70-85 years with COVID-19, enrolled during active disease. The genes are TRBV27 and TRBJ2-5, with D tentatively TRBD1 (6 bases). DNA for the CDR3: TGTGCCAGCAGTCCTACCGACCGGGGACACCCATTTAGGACCCAGTACTTC. It translates to CASSPTDRGHPFRTQYF.